These 22 T cell receptor beta chains came from one sample sequenced in a study of cytomegalovirus exposure and HLA in healthy donors. PCR employed 60 Vbeta and 13 Jbeta primers. The repertoire was sequenced with immunoSEQ multiplex PCR; TCRdb's copy has only in-frame clones and lacks some. The data contain some 140,000 clones, 73% of them singletons. The specimen sequenced was PBMCs. These receptors were collected from a middle-aged woman in good health and CMV-seronegative.

The J gene is TRBJ2-5, the V gene TRBV6-6, with 9 bases fitting TRBD2. Germline-derived CDR1 and CDR2 are MNHNY and SVGAGI (reference sequence). V was clipped by 2 bases and J by 5 bases; unmatched bases: 3. The CDR3 extends over 14 amino acids. The CDR3 DNA is TGTGCCAGCAGTTACCCCCTAGCGGGGGAGACCCAGTACTTC. The encoded protein is CASSYPLAGETQYF.

This rearrangement joins TRBV5-5 to TRBJ1-4; tentative D call: TRBD1 (5 bases). Trimming took 1 base from V and 1 from J, leaving 8 bases between them. The CDR3 length is 15 residues. Germline assignment: CDR1 SGHKS and CDR2 YYEKEE (reference sequence). This CDR3 reads CASSLLGQTNEKLFF. As DNA, the CDR3 is TGTGCCAGCAGCTTGCTGGGGCAAACTAATGAAAAACTGTTTTTT. Complete variable domain (other parts from reference TRBV5-5 and TRBJ1-4): DAGVTQSPTHLIKTRGQQVTLRCSPISGHKSVSWYQQVLGQGPQFIFQYYEKEERGRGNFPDRFSARQFPNYSSELNVNALLLGDSALYLCASSLLGQTNEKLFFGSGTQLSVL.

This sequence joins TRBV28 and TRBJ2-5; D may be TRBD2 (5 bases). The CDR3 is 12 amino acids. V shed 10 bases and J shed 9 bases, with 18 bases lying between them. Per germline, CDR1 MDHEN and CDR2 SYDVKM. The CDR3 DNA reads TGTGCCACTCTGGACCATACACTAGCCCAGTACTTC. Its translation: CATLDHTLAQYF.

This clone turned up a few times. The chain carries TRBV28 and TRBJ1-1; 7 bases map to TRBD1. The CDR3 contains 17 residues. J was trimmed by 1 base and V by 10 bases; bases with no gene match: 18. CDR1 is MDHEN and CDR2 is SYDVKM in the germline V gene. This CDR3 is CATSSPGEGAPNTEAFF. As DNA, the CDR3 is TGTGCCACTTCCTCCCCGGGTGAGGGGGCGCCGAACACTGAAGCTTTCTTT. The full variable domain, in which reference TRBV28 and TRBJ1-1 provide the parts outside the CDR3, is DVKVTQSSRYLVKRTGEKVFLECVQDMDHENMFWYRQDPGLGLRLIYFSYDVKMKEKGDIPEGYSVSREKKERFSLILESASTNQTSMYLCATSSPGEGAPNTEAFFGQGTRLTVV.

The chain combines TRBV7-8 with TRBJ2-1, with 9 positions matching TRBD2. The V segment lost 5 bases and the J segment 2 bases; nucleotides outside the gene matches: 7. Germline V lookup: CDR1 SGHVS, CDR2 FQNEAQ. This CDR3 is 16 amino acids long. CDR3: CASSTPGGGAYNEQFF. CDR3 DNA: TGTGCCAGCAGCACCCCGGGCGGGGGGGCCTACAATGAGCAGTTCTTC. Variable domain in full (rest from reference TRBV7-8 and TRBJ2-1): GAGVSQSPRYKVAKRGQDVALRCDPISGHVSLFWYQQALGQGPEFLTYFQNEAQLDKSGLPSDRFFAERPEGSVSTLKIQRTQQEDSAVYLCASSTPGGGAYNEQFFGPGTRLTVL.

This clone was picked up one time. The chain employs TRBV6-5 and TRBJ2-1; tentatively, D is TRBD2 (6 bases). The CDR3 has 15 residues. Germline-derived CDR1 and CDR2 are MNHEY and SVGAGI. V gave up 6 bases and J gave up 4 bases, with 16 bases separating them. The CDR3: CASRRPGDSYNEQFF. CDR3 sequence (DNA): TGTGCCAGCAGGCGCCCGGGGGACTCTTACAATGAGCAGTTCTTC.

The CDR3 loop reads CASSVDGGNHNEQFF. As DNA, the CDR3 is TGTGCCAGCAGCGTAGACGGGGGGAACCACAATGAGCAGTTCTTC. The gene calls are TRBV9 and TRBJ2-1, with 7 nucleotides matching TRBD2. Germline CDR1 SGDLS, CDR2 YYNGEE. The J segment lost 5 bases and the V segment lost 0 bases, leaving 5 bases of the junction unmatched. There are 15 residues in the CDR3.

The chain has TRBV6-5 and TRBJ1-1; perhaps TRBD1 as D (5 bases). Germline V CDR1 and CDR2: MNHEY, SVGAGI. The length of the CDR3 is 13 residues. The ends were cut back, 6 bases at V and 4 bases at J, with 12 bases in the middle. CDR3 region: CASSFQGGTEAFF. CDR3 nucleotides: TGTGCCAGCAGCTTCCAGGGTGGCACTGAAGCTTTCTTT.

The rearrangement links TRBV7-9 to TRBJ2-3, with D perhaps TRBD2 (6 bases). Germline CDR1 and CDR2: SEHNR and FQNEAQ (reference sequence). There are 14 residues in the CDR3. V was shortened by 5 bases and J by 3 bases, with 12 bases between the two germline ends. CDR3 amino acids: CASSVGLRTDTQYF. The CDR3 DNA sequence: TGTGCCAGCAGCGTGGGACTCCGGACAGATACGCAGTATTTT.

The V call is TRBV7-2, the J call TRBJ1-1; D perhaps matches TRBD1 (6 bases). CDR3 size: 14 residues. V lost 2 bases to trimming and J lost 3 bases, with 10 bases between them. CDR1 and CDR2 from the germline V gene are SGHTA and FQGNSA. CDR3 region: CASSLTGTDTEAFF. CDR3 nucleotide sequence: TGTGCCAGCAGCTTAACAGGGACGGACACTGAAGCTTTCTTT.

This sequence joins TRBV7-9 and TRBJ2-5; 8 nucleotides align to TRBD2. This CDR3 spans 15 amino acids. Germline-derived CDR1 and CDR2 are SEHNR and FQNEAQ (reference sequence). V trimming: 5 bases; J trimming: 1 base; junction bases outside the gene matches: 6. The CDR3 here is CASSLGTSFQETQYF. Here the CDR3 DNA reads TGTGCCAGCAGCCTCGGGACTAGTTTCCAAGAGACCCAGTACTTC.

CDR3 protein: CASSVGAGRENYGYTF. The CDR3, as DNA: TGTGCCAGCAGCGTAGGTGCAGGGCGGGAAAACTATGGCTACACCTTC. This chain uses TRBV9 with TRBJ1-2, with a tentative D call TRBD1 (5 bases). The CDR3 runs to 16 residues. Germline loops: CDR1 SGDLS, CDR2 YYNGEE. V was cut by 0 bases and J by 2 bases, with 14 bases left in between.

The chain carries TRBV7-9 and TRBJ1-5; TRBD1 is a possible D gene (5 bases). V was cut by 5 bases and J by 1 base, with 9 bases left in between. The germline V gene has CDR1 SEHNR and CDR2 FQNEAQ (reference sequence). The CDR3 is 14 amino acids. This CDR3 is CASSIKGSNQPQHF. CDR3 sequence (DNA): TGTGCCAGCAGCATAAAGGGGAGCAATCAGCCCCAGCATTTT.

This clone was detected once. CDR3 amino acids: CASSPHLDRRNTEAFF. The CDR3 region has the DNA TGTGCCAGCAGTCCACACCTCGACAGGAGGAACACTGAAGCTTTCTTT. The V gene is TRBV28, the J gene TRBJ1-1; D is perhaps TRBD1 (6 bases). Trimming left V 5 bases short and J 1 base short, with 17 bases between. In germline, CDR1 is MDHEN, CDR2 SYDVKM. The CDR3 is 16 residues long.

This rearrangement joins TRBV5-8 to TRBJ1-5; D is undetermined. Germline V gene sequence: CDR1 SGHTS, CDR2 YDEGEE. V was shortened by 4 bases and J by 4 bases, with 6 bases between the two germline ends. The CDR3 has 12 residues. Here the CDR3 DNA reads TGTGCCAGCAGCCGAGATAATCAGCCCCAGCATTTT. It codes for CASSRDNQPQHF.

V and J are TRBV4-2 and TRBJ1-3; D call uncertain. Between the trimmed V and J ends, which lost 0 bases and 1 base, there was a span of 19 bases. This CDR3 region has 19 residues. CDR1 is LGHNA and CDR2 is YNFKEQ in the germline V gene. The CDR3 region has the DNA TGTGCCAGCAGCCAAGATCTCTCCCCTCATAGACTATCTGGAAACACCATATATTTT. Protein product: CASSQDLSPHRLSGNTIYF.

Comments on this clone: A read error may account for a junction end that differs from germline. V and J are TRBV20-1 and TRBJ2-5; D is undetermined. The CDR3 totals 11 residues. In germline, CDR1 is DFQATT, CDR2 SNEGSKA (reference sequence). The CDR3 protein is CSAREREAQYF. DNA of the CDR3: TGCAGTGCTAGAGAAAGAGAGGCCCAGTACTTC.

The chain is built from TRBV6-1 and TRBJ1-5; D is possibly TRBD1 (6 bases). Germline CDR1 and CDR2: MNHNS and SASEGT. The length of the CDR3 is 13 residues. V was shortened by 4 bases and J by 9 bases, with 13 bases between the two germline ends. The CDR3 spells CASSAGGLMPQHF. Written as DNA, the CDR3 is TGTGCCAGCAGTGCGGGGGGGCTGATGCCCCAGCATTTT.

The V and J genes are TRBV4-2 and TRBJ2-7; a weak D match, TRBD2 (7 bases). V lost 0 bases to trimming and J lost 4 bases, with 19 bases between them. From germline, CDR1 is LGHNA and CDR2 YNFKEQ. The CDR3 is 17 residues long. This CDR3 reads CASSQDWGGHRPYEQYF. DNA for the CDR3: TGTGCCAGCAGCCAAGATTGGGGGGGACACCGTCCTTACGAGCAGTACTTC.

This clone occurred a few times. This chain uses TRBV6-1 with TRBJ1-2, with D perhaps TRBD1 (6 bases). V was cut by 3 bases and J by 4 bases, with 21 bases left in between. The CDR3 is 17 residues long. Germline V gene lookup returns CDR1 MNHNS and CDR2 SASEGT. CDR3 DNA sequence: TGTGCCAGCAGTGATGGCCCTGGACAGTCCCGACTCTATGGCTACACCTTC. Translated, it gives CASSDGPGQSRLYGYTF.

The J gene is TRBJ1-5, the V gene TRBV7-8, with TRBD1 as a possible D gene (5 bases). Germline V gene data show CDR1 as SGHVS and CDR2 as FQNEAQ. The CDR3 length is 14 residues. Trimming removed 5 bases from V and 9 bases from J, with 17 bases in between. The CDR3 DNA sequence: TGTGCCAGCAGCCTAGGCGGGACCTCCTGGCCCCAGCATTTT. It is translated as CASSLGGTSWPQHF.

The chain has TRBV6-5 and TRBJ2-5; D perhaps matches TRBD1 (8 bases). This CDR3 spans 16 amino acids. Trimming removed 2 bases from V and 5 bases from J, with 18 bases in between. The germline V gene has CDR1 MNHEY and CDR2 SVGAGI. The CDR3 protein is CASSYQVQGGWETQYF. CDR3 nucleotide sequence: TGTGCCAGCAGTTACCAAGTACAGGGGGGGTGGGAGACCCAGTACTTC.